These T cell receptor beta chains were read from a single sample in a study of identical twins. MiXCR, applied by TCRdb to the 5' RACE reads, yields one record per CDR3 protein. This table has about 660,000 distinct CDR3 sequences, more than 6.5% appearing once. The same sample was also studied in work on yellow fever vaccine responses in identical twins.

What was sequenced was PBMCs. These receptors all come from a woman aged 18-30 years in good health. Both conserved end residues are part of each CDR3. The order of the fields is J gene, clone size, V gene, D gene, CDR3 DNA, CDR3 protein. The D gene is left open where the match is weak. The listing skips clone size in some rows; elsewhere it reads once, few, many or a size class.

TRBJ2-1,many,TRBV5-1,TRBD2,TGCGCCAGCAGCCCTGAATCGGGACTAGTGAATGAGCAGTTCTTC,CASSPESGLVNEQFF
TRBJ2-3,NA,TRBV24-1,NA,TGTGCCACCAGTGATACGAAGCTTAGCACAGATACGCAGTATTTT,CATSDTKLSTDTQYF
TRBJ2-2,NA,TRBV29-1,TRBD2,TGCAGCGTTACTAGCGGTACGAACACCGGGGAGCTGTTTTTT,CSVTSGTNTGELFF
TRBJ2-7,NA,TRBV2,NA,TGTGCCAGCAGCAAGACAGAAACCTACGAGCAGTACTTC,CASSKTETYEQYF
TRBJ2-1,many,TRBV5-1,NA,TGCGCCAGCAGCTCAGGATCTATTCGGAATGAGCAGTTCTTC,CASSSGSIRNEQFF
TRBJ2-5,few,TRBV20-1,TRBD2,TGCAGTGCCCCTAAGGGAGGGAGGGAGACCCAGTACTTC,CSAPKGGRETQYF
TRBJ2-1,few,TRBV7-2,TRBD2,TGTGCCAGCCTTCCGGGACTAGCGGGGGGAATTGATGAGCAGTTCTTC,CASLPGLAGGIDEQFF
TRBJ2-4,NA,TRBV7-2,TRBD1,TGTGCCAGCAGCGCGGGACAGGGGGTGAACATTCAGTACTTC,CASSAGQGVNIQYF
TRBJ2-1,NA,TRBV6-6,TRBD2,TGTGCCAGCAGCCCTGCGGGGGGGAATGAGCAGTTCTTC,CASSPAGGNEQFF
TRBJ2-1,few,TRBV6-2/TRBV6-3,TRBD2,TGTGCCAGCACCAAGACTAGCGGGAGGGCCGAGTACAATGAGCAGTTCTTC,CASTKTSGRAEYNEQFF
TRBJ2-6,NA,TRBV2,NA,TGTGCCAGCAGTGAACAGGGTTCCGGGGCCAACGTCCTGACTTTC,CASSEQGSGANVLTF
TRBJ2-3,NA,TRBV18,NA,TGTGCCAGCTCACGCGGCCCCGACACAGATACGCAGTATTTT,CASSRGPDTDTQYF
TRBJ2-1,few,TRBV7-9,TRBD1,TGTGCCAGCAGTACACAGGGGGCGAGGAATGAGCAGTTCTTC,CASSTQGARNEQFF
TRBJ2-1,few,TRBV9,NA,TGTGCCAGCAGCGTAGTGGGGACTGTCCCCTATGAGCAGTTCTTC,CASSVVGTVPYEQFF
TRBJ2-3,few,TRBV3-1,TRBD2,TGTGCCAGCAGCCAAGGGACCCTAGCGGGAGGGCGGTTGGATACGCAGTATTTT,CASSQGTLAGGRLDTQYF